This TCR beta chain was documented in a study of CD8+ T cells in alopecia areata. Study results and limitations: Normal scalp had lower clonality than lesional scalp, with alopecia totalis/universalis lesions showing this most strongly.

Ten or more counts support this clone. What it recognizes is unknown. Gene names refer to mouse genes. The CDR3 extends 4 residues past the end of the read, so its final part is completed from the germline J gene. CDR3 length equals 14 residues. V lost 6 bases to trimming and J lost 1 base; unmatched junction nucleotides: 0. Germline V lookup: CDR1 MNHDT, CDR2 YYDKIL. Once RNA had been extracted, it was reverse transcribed into cDNA to act as the sequencing template. TCRdb's table, derived via immunoSEQ multiplex PCR, lists solely in-frame clones and lacks some. This sample comprises over 100,000 clones, none seen once only.

V gene TRBV17 combines with J gene TRBJ2-1; the match to TRBD2 covers 10 bases. Sequencing was done on a sample of lesional skin. The sequence was collected from a C3H/HeJ mouse with alopecia areata. As its MHC haplotype, the strain has H2-k. CDR3: CASRGLGNYAEQFF. The CDR3 DNA, read in part, is TGTGCTAGCAGGGGACTGGGGAACTATGCT.